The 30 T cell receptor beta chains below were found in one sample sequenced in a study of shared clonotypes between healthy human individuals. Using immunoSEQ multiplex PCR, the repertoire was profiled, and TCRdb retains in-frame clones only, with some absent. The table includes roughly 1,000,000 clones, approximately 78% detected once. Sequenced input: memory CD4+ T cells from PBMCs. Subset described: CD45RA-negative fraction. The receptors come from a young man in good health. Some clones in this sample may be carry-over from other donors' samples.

The CDR3 region is CASSLLGAGEAFF. The CDR3 coding sequence is TGTGCCAGCAGTTTATTGGGGGCGGGTGAAGCTTTCTTT. V gene TRBV27 combines with J gene TRBJ1-1; possible D gene TRBD1, 6 bases. The length of the CDR3 is 13 residues. Germline V gene data show CDR1 as MNHEY and CDR2 as SMNVEV (reference sequence). Deletions cut 1 base from V and 7 bases from J, with 10 bases between.

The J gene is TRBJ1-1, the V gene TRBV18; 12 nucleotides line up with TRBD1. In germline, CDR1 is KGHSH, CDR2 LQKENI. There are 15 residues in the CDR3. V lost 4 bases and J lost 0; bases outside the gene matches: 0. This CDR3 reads CASSRDRGLNTEAFF. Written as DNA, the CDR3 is TGTGCCAGCTCACGGGACAGGGGGCTGAACACTGAAGCTTTCTTT.

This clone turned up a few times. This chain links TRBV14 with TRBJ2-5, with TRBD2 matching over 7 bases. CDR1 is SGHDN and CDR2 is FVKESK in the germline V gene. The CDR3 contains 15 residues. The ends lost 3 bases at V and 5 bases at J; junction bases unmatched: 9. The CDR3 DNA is TGTGCCAGCAGCCACGGGAGCCTCGGGGGGGAGACCCAGTACTTC. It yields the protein CASSHGSLGGETQYF.

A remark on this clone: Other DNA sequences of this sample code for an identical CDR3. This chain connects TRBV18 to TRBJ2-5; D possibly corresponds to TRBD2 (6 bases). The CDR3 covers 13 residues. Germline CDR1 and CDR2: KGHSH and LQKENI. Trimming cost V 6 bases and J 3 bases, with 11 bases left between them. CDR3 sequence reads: CASSPGLEETQYF. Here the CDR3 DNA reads TGTGCCAGCTCCCCGGGACTGGAAGAGACCCAGTACTTC.

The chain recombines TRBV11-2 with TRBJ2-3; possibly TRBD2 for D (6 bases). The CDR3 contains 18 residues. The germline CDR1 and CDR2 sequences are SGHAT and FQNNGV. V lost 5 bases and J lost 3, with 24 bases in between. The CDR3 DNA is TGTGCCAGCAGCGGCTACCGCCAAAAGGGGACTTCTACAGATACGCAGTATTTT. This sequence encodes CASSGYRQKGTSTDTQYF.

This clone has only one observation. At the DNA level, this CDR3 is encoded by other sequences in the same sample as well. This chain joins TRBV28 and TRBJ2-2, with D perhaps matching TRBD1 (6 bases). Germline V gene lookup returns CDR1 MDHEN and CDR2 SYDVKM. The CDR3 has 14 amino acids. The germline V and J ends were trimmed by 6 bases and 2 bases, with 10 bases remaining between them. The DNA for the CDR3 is TGTGCCAGCAGCCTAGGGGGAAACACCGGGGAGCTGTTTTTT. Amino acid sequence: CASSLGGNTGELFF. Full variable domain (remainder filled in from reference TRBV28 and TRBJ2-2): DVKVTQSSRYLVKRTGEKVFLECVQDMDHENMFWYRQDPGLGLRLIYFSYDVKMKEKGDIPEGYSVSREKKERFSLILESASTNQTSMYLCASSLGGNTGELFFGEGSRLTVL.

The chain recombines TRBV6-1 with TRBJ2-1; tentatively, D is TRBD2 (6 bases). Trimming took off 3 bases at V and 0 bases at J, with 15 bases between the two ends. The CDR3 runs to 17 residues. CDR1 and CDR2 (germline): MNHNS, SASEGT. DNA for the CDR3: TGTGCCAGCAGTGAGTTGGGGGAGGACGGCTCCTACAATGAGCAGTTCTTC. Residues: CASSELGEDGSYNEQFF.

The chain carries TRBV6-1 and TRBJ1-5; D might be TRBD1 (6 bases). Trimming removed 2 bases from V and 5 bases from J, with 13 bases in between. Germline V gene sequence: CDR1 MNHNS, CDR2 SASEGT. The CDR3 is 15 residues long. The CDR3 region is CASSERGIMDQPQHF. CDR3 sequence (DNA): TGTGCCAGCAGTGAAAGGGGGATAATGGATCAGCCCCAGCATTTT.

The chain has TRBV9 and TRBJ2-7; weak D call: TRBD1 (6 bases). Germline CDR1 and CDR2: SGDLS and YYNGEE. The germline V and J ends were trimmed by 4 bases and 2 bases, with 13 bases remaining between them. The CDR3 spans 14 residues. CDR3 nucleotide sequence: TGTGCCAGCAGCCCGTACGACAGGCCCTACGAGCAGTACTTC. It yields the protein CASSPYDRPYEQYF.

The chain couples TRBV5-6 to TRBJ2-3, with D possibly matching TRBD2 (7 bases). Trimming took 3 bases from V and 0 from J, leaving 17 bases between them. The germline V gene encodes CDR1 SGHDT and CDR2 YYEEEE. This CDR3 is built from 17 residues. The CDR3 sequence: CASSSGGRGISTDTQYF. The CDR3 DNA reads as TGTGCCAGCAGCTCCGGGGGGCGGGGTATAAGCACAGATACGCAGTATTTT.

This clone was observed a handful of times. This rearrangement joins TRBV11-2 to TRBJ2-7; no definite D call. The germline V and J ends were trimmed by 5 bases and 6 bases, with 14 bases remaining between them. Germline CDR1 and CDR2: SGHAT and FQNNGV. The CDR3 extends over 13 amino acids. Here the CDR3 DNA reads TGTGCCAGCAGCCCCGACAATCGGGTCGAGCAGTACTTC. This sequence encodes CASSPDNRVEQYF. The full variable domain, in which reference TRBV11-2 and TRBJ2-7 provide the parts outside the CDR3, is EAGVAQSPRYKIIEKRQSVAFWCNPISGHATLYWYQQILGQGPKLLIQFQNNGVVDDSQLPKDRFSAERLKGVDSTLKIQPAKLEDSAVYLCASSPDNRVEQYFGPGTRLTVT.

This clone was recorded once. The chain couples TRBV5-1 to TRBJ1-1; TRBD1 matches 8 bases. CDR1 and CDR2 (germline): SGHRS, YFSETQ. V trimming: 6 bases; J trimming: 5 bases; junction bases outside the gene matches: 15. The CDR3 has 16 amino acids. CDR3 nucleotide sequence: TGCGCCAGCACATCGGGCGGTTCTCAGGGGGCGACTGAAGCTTTCTTT. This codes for CASTSGGSQGATEAFF.

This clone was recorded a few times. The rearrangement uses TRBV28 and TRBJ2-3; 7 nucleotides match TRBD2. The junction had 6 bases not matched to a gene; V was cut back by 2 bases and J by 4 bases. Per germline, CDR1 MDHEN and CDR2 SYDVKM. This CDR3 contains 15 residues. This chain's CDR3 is CASSLGGAGADTQYF. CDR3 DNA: TGTGCCAGCAGTTTAGGCGGGGCGGGAGCAGATACGCAGTATTTT. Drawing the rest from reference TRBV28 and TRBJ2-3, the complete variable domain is DVKVTQSSRYLVKRTGEKVFLECVQDMDHENMFWYRQDPGLGLRLIYFSYDVKMKEKGDIPEGYSVSREKKERFSLILESASTNQTSMYLCASSLGGAGADTQYFGPGTRLTVL.

The CDR3 DNA follows: TGCGCCAGCAGCTTGGTCAGGGGGACCACCTACAATGAGCAGTTCTTC. It is translated as CASSLVRGTTYNEQFF. V and J are TRBV5-1 and TRBJ2-1, with 7 positions matching TRBD1. Losses at the gene ends were 0 bases for V and 2 bases for J; bases not matched to a gene: 5. The CDR3 covers 16 residues. Germline V gives CDR1 SGHRS, CDR2 YFSETQ.

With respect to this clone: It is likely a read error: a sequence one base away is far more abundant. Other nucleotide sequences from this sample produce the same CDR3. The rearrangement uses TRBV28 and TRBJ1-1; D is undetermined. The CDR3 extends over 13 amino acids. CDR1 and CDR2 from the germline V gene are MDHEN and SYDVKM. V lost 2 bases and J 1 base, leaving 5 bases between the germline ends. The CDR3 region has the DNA TGTGCCAGCAGTTTACCAGAGAACACTGAAGCTTTCTTT. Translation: CASSLPENTEAFF.

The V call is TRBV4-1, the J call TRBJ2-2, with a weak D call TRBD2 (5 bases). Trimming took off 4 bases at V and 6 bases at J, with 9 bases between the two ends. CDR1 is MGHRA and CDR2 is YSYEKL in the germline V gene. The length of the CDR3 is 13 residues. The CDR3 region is CASSPQEAGELFF. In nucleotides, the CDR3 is TGCGCCAGCAGCCCCCAGGAGGCCGGGGAGCTGTTTTTT.

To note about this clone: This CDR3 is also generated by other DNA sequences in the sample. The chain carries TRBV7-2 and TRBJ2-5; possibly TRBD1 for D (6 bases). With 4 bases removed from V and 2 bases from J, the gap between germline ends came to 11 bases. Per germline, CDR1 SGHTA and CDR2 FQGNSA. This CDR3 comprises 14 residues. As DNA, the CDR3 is TGTGCCAGCAGCTCCCGACAGGCGCAAGAGACCCAGTACTTC. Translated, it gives CASSSRQAQETQYF. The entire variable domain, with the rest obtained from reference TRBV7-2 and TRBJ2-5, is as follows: GAGVSQSPSNKVTEKGKDVELRCDPISGHTALYWYRQSLGQGLEFLIYFQGNSAPDKSGLPSDRFSAERTGGSVSTLTIQRTQQEDSAVYLCASSSRQAQETQYFGPGTRLLVL.

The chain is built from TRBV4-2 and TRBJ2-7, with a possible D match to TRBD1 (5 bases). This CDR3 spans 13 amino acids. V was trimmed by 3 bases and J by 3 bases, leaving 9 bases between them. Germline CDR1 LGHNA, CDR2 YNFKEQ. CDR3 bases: TGTGCCAGCAGCCAGCAGGGATTCTACGAGCAGTACTTC. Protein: CASSQQGFYEQYF.

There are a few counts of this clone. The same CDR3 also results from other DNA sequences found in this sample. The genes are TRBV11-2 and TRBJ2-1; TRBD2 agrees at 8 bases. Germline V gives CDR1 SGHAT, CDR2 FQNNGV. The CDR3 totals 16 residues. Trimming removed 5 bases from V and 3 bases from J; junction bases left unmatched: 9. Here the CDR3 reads CASSARLAGIYNEQFF. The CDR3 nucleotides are TGTGCCAGCAGCGCCCGATTAGCGGGGATCTACAATGAGCAGTTCTTC.

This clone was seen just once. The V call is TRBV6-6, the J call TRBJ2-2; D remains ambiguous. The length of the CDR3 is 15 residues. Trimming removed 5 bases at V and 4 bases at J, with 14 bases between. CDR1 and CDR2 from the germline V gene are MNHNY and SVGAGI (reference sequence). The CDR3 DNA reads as TGTGCCAGCAGTCCCCTTTTCGTGACCACCGGGGAGCTGTTTTTT. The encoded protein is CASSPLFVTTGELFF.

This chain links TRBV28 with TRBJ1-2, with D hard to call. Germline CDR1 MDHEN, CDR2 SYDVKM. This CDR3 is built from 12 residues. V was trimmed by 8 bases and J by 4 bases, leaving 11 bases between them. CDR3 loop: CASWGESYGYTF. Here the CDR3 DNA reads TGTGCCAGCTGGGGTGAAAGCTATGGCTACACCTTC.

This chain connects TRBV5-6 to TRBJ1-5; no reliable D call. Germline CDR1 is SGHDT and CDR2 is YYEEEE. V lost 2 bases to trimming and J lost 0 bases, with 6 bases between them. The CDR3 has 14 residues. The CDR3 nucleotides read TGTGCCAGCAGCTTATTCCTTAGCAATCAGCCCCAGCATTTT. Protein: CASSLFLSNQPQHF.

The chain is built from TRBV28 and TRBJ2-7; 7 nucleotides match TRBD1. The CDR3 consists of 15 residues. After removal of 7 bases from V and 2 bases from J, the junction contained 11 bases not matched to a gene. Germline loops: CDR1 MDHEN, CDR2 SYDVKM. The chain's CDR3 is CASTNDRVSPYEQYF. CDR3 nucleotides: TGTGCCAGCACCAACGACAGGGTGTCACCCTACGAGCAGTACTTC.

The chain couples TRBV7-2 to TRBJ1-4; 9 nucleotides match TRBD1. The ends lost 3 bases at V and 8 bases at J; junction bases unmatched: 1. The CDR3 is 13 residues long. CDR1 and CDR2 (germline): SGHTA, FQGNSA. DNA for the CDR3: TGTGCCAGCAGCTTGACAGGGGGAGAAAAACTGTTTTTT. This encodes CASSLTGGEKLFF.

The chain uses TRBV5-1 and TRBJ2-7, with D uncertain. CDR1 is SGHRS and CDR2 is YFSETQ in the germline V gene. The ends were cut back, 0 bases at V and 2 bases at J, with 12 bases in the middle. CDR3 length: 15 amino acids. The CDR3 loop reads CASSLGGLSTYEQYF. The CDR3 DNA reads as TGCGCCAGCAGCTTGGGAGGTTTATCAACCTACGAGCAGTACTTC.

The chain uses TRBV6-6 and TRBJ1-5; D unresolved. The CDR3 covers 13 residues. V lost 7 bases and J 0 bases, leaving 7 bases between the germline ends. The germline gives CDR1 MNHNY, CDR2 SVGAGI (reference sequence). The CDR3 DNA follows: TGTGCCAGCATAAAGGGTAGCAATCAGCCCCAGCATTTT. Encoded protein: CASIKGSNQPQHF.

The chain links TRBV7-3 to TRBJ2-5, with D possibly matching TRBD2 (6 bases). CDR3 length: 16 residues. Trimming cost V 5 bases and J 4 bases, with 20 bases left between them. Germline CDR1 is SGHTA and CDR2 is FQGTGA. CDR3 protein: CASSPGWGVKGETQYF. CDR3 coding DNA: TGTGCCAGCAGCCCCGGGTGGGGGGTTAAGGGAGAGACCCAGTACTTC.

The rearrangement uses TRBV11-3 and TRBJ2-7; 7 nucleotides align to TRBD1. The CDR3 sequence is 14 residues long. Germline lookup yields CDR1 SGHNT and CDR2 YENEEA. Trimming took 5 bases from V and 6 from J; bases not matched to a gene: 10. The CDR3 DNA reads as TGTGCCAGCAGCCTCGACAGGGATGTAGGCGAGCAGTACTTC. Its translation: CASSLDRDVGEQYF.

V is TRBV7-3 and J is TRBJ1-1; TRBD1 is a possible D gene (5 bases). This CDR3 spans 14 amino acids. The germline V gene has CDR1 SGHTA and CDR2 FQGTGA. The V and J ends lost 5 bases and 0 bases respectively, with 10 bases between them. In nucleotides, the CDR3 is TGTGCCAGCAGCGGGGGGTTCATGAACACTGAAGCTTTCTTT. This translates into CASSGGFMNTEAFF.

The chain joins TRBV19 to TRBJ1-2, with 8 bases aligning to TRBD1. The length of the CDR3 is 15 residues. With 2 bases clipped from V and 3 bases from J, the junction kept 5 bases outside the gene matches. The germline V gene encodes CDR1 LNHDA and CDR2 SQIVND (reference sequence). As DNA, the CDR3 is TGTGCCAGTAGTATAAAAGGACAGGGACACTATGGCTACACCTTC. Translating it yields CASSIKGQGHYGYTF.